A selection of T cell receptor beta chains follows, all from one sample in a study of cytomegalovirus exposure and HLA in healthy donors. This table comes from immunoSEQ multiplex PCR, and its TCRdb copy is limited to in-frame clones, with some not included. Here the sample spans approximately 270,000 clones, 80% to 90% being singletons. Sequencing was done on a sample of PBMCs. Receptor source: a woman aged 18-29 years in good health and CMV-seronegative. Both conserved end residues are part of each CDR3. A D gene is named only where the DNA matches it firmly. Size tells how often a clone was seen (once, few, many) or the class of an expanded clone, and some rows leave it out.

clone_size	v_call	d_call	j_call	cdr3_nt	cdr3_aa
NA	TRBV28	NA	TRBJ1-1	TGTGCCAGCGAAAAACAGAAGAACACTGAAGCTTTCTTT	CASEKQKNTEAFF
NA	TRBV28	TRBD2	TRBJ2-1	TGTGCCTCCCGTTGGGGAGCGGGGGGGTACAATGAGCAGTTCTTC	CASRWGAGGYNEQFF
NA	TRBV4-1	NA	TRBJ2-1	TGCGCCAGCAGCCAATTAGGGGCCAGGGGAAATGAGCAGTTCTTC	CASSQLGARGNEQFF
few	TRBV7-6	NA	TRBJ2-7	TGTGCCAGCAGCTCACAGGGCTACGAGCAGTACTTC	CASSSQGYEQYF
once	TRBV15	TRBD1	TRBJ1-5	TGTGCCACCAGCAAGGGGACAGGGTCAGTCGCTCAGCCCCAGCATTTT	CATSKGTGSVAQPQHF
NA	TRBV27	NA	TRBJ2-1	TGTGCCAGCAGTTCTGGACTCCACTACAATGAGCAGTTCTTC	CASSSGLHYNEQFF
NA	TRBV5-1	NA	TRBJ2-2	TGCGCCAGCAGCCCGAACCCCGACAGGATTGGCGGGGAGCTGTTTTTT	CASSPNPDRIGGELFF
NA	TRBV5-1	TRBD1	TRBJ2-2	TGCGCCAGCCAGGACAGGAGTGCCGGGGAGCTGTTTTTT	CASQDRSAGELFF
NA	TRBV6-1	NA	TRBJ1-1	TGTGCCAGCAGCGCCACCGAGACAGTAGCTTTCTTT	CASSATETVAFF
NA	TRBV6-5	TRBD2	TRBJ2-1	TGTGCCAGCAGGCCCGGGACTAGCGCCTGGAATGAGCAGTTCTTC	CASRPGTSAWNEQFF
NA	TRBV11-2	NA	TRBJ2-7	TGTGCCAGCAGCCCGTTCTCTAGTCCCTACGAGCAGTACTTC	CASSPFSSPYEQYF
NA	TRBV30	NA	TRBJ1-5	TGTGCCTGGACACAGGGCAATCAGCCCCAGCATTTT	CAWTQGNQPQHF
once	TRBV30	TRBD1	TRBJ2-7	TGTGCCTGGAGTAGGGGGACAGGGACCTACGAGCAGTACTTC	CAWSRGTGTYEQYF
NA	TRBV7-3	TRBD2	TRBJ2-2	TGTGCCAGCAGCCCATTACCGGGACTAGCGGGGTTAGGGGAGCTGTTTTTT	CASSPLPGLAGLGELFF
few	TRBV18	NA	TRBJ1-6	TGTGCCAGCTCACTGGGAGGATCGGAGGAAGCCCTCCACTTT	CASSLGGSEEALHF
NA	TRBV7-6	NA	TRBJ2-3	TGTGCCAGCAGTCTGGGGGCAGGTCGGAGCACAGATACGCAGTATTTT	CASSLGAGRSTDTQYF
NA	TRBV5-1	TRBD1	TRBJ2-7	TGCGCCAGCAGCCCGACAGGGCCGTTCTCCTACGAGCAGTACTTC	CASSPTGPFSYEQYF
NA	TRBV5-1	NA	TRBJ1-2	TGCGCCAGCAGCTCTCTTCAGGACAGCCGGTATGGCTACACCTTC	CASSSLQDSRYGYTF
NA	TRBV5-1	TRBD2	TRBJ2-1	TGCGCCAGCAGCCACCCTAGCGGGGGGCTCAACAATGAGCAGTTCTTC	CASSHPSGGLNNEQFF
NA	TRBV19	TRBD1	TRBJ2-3	TGTGCCAGTAGTATACTCGGACAGGGGGTATTGACAGATACGCAGTATTTT	CASSILGQGVLTDTQYF
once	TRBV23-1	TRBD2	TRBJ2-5	TGCGCCAGCACCCCAGGGACTAGCGGGGTCCAAGAGACCCAGTACTTC	CASTPGTSGVQETQYF
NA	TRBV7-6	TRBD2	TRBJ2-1	TGTGCCAGCAGCTTAGCCGGGACTAGCGGCCCTCCGTACAATGAGCAGTTCTTC	CASSLAGTSGPPYNEQFF
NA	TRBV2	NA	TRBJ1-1	TGTGCCAGGACTCTGGGGGCGAACACTGAAGCTTTCTTT	CARTLGANTEAFF
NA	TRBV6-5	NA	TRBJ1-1	TGTGCCAGCAGTTCCCCTCATTCGCCCAGGGACACTGAAGCTTTCTTT	CASSSPHSPRDTEAFF
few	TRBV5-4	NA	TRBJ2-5	TGTGCCAGCAGCTTGGCAACAGGGACCAGGACCCAGTACTTC	CASSLATGTRTQYF
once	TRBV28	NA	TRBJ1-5	TGTGCCAGCAGTCCCCAGGGGAGGGGCAATCAGCCCCAGCATTTT	CASSPQGRGNQPQHF
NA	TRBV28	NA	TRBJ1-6	TGTGCCAGCAAGCCCCCCTTTGAATCACCCCTCCACTTT	CASKPPFESPLHF
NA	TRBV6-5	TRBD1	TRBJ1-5	TGTGCCAGCAGGATCGACAGGGACAATCAGCCCCAGCATTTT	CASRIDRDNQPQHF
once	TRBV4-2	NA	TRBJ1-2	TGTGCCAGCAGCCAAGTCGAGGGCCCCTGGTATGGCTACACCTTC	CASSQVEGPWYGYTF
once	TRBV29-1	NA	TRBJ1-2	TGCAGCGTTCATTGGGCCCTGGGCAGGGGTGTACCGAGTGGCTACACCTTC	CSVHWALGRGVPSGYTF
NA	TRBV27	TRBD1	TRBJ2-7	TGTGCCAGCAGCCTACTCCATAGGAGGCCAGGGGGAACCTACGAGCAGTACTTC	CASSLLHRRPGGTYEQYF
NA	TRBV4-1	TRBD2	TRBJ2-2	TGCGCCAGCAGCCCACAGCCTCTAGCGGGAGGCGGCGGGGAGCTGTTTTTT	CASSPQPLAGGGGELFF
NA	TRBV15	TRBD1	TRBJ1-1	TGTGCCACCAGTCCGGACAGGGAGAACACTGAAGCTTTCTTT	CATSPDRENTEAFF